The 25 T cell receptor beta chains reported below all come from one sample, sequenced in a study of shared clonotypes between healthy human individuals. Clones were sequenced by immunoSEQ multiplex PCR, and TCRdb holds only the in-frame ones, with some missing. Of under 600,000 clones detected, more than 95% appear once; the ten largest clones hold about 0.06%. Sequencing was performed on naive CD4+ T cells sorted from blood. Subset: CD45RA+ positively selected. The receptors shown here come from a woman in her 30s in good health.

CDR3 nucleotide sequence: TGTGCCAGCAGCCCGGGGGGACTAGCGGACCCCTACGAGCAGTACTTC. Translated, it gives CASSPGGLADPYEQYF. The chain couples TRBV7-8 to TRBJ2-7, with 11 bases matching TRBD2. Germline assignment: CDR1 SGHVS and CDR2 FQNEAQ. The CDR3 is 16 amino acids. V shed 5 bases, J shed 2 bases, and the junction held 8 bases outside the gene matches. The full variable domain, with the rest looked up from reference TRBV7-8 and TRBJ2-7, is GAGVSQSPRYKVAKRGQDVALRCDPISGHVSLFWYQQALGQGPEFLTYFQNEAQLDKSGLPSDRFFAERPEGSVSTLKIQRTQQEDSAVYLCASSPGGLADPYEQYFGPGTRLTVT.

The V call is TRBV7-3, the J call TRBJ2-1; 12 positions agree with TRBD1. Trimming removed 5 bases from V and 3 bases from J; junction bases left unmatched: 5. The germline gives CDR1 SGHTA, CDR2 FQGTGA. The CDR3 totals 16 residues. CDR3 region: CASSQGQGANYNEQFF. For the CDR3, the DNA is TGTGCCAGCAGCCAGGGACAGGGGGCTAACTACAATGAGCAGTTCTTC.

The chain joins TRBV27 to TRBJ2-7; tentatively, D is TRBD1 (6 bases). Germline-derived CDR1 and CDR2 are MNHEY and SMNVEV (reference sequence). V lost 2 bases and J lost 0, with 8 bases in between. The CDR3 sequence is 14 residues long. CDR3 in DNA: TGTGCCAGCAGTTTAGCAGGGGCCTCCTACGAGCAGTACTTC. Its translation: CASSLAGASYEQYF.

This chain joins TRBV28 and TRBJ2-7, with D unclear. CDR1 and CDR2 (germline): MDHEN, SYDVKM. Trimming removed 3 bases at V and 6 bases at J, with 18 bases between. The CDR3 spans 15 residues. The DNA of the CDR3 is TGTGCCAGCAGTTTTTTGCCGGATGAGTTCGGCGAGCAGTACTTC. Protein product: CASSFLPDEFGEQYF.

This clone was detected once. The chain uses TRBV19 and TRBJ2-1; D is undetermined. The CDR3 runs 12 residues. Trimming stripped 9 bases from V and 8 bases from J, with 14 bases between. CDR1 is LNHDA, CDR2 SQIVND, per germline (reference sequence). CDR3 loop: CASTQGPHEQFF. The CDR3 DNA reads as TGTGCCAGCACTCAAGGCCCACATGAGCAGTTCTTC.

The J gene is TRBJ2-6, the V gene TRBV7-9, with D hard to call. The ends were cut back, 0 bases at V and 0 bases at J, with 6 bases in the middle. The CDR3 has 16 amino acids. In germline, CDR1 is SEHNR, CDR2 FQNEAQ (reference sequence). In nucleotides, the CDR3 is TGTGCCAGCAGCTTAGCGTTGGGCTCTGGGGCCAACGTCCTGACTTTC. As protein: CASSLALGSGANVLTF.

V gene TRBV28 combines with J gene TRBJ2-3, with D maybe TRBD1 (6 bases). CDR3 length equals 14 residues. Germline loops: CDR1 MDHEN, CDR2 SYDVKM. V lost 6 bases, J lost 5 bases, and 15 bases lay in between. The CDR3 region is CASSRGQYIDTQYF. Written as DNA, the CDR3 is TGTGCCAGCAGCAGAGGACAGTATATAGATACGCAGTATTTT.

V usage is TRBV19 and J usage is TRBJ1-1; tentative D call: TRBD1 (5 bases). V was pared by 5 bases and J by 3 bases, with 10 bases between. Germline V CDR1 and CDR2: LNHDA, SQIVND (reference sequence). The CDR3 covers 13 residues. The CDR3 loop is CASSYRRDTEAFF. CDR3 DNA sequence: TGTGCCAGTAGTTATCGCAGGGACACTGAAGCTTTCTTT.

The chain is built from TRBV5-6 and TRBJ2-2; D perhaps matches TRBD2 (5 bases). Germline V gives CDR1 SGHDT, CDR2 YYEEEE. CDR3 length: 17 residues. The V and J ends lost 1 base and 2 bases respectively, with 15 bases between them. The CDR3 sequence: CASSLNSGRENTGELFF. The CDR3, as DNA: TGTGCCAGCAGCTTGAACTCTGGACGGGAAAACACCGGGGAGCTGTTTTTT.

The chain recombines TRBV21-1 with TRBJ2-7. TRBV21-1 constitutes a pseudogene. The CDR3 has 15 amino acids. CDR3 amino acids: CASGKASRDGYEQYF. The CDR3 DNA follows: TGTGCCAGCGGCAAGGCTAGCCGGGACGGATACGAGCAGTACTTC.

The sample holds one count of this clone. The chain joins TRBV28 to TRBJ1-5; a weak D match, TRBD1 (5 bases). Trimming cost V 5 bases and J 1 base, with 12 bases left between them. In germline, CDR1 is MDHEN, CDR2 SYDVKM. This CDR3 comprises 15 residues. CDR3 residues: CASSGGGHSNQPQHF. The CDR3 coding sequence is TGTGCCAGCAGTGGGGGTGGGCACAGCAATCAGCCCCAGCATTTT.

This clone appeared once. This chain connects TRBV15 to TRBJ2-7; a weak D match, TRBD1 (6 bases). Trimming pared 1 base from V and 5 bases from J, leaving 21 bases between. Germline V lookup: CDR1 LNHNV, CDR2 YYDKDF (reference sequence). CDR3 length: 17 residues. The CDR3 loop is CATSRGSQGDIWNEQYF. In DNA, the CDR3 is TGTGCCACCAGCAGAGGTTCACAGGGTGATATTTGGAACGAGCAGTACTTC.

The chain employs TRBV25-1 and TRBJ2-1; the match to TRBD1 covers 7 bases. V trimming: 3 bases; J trimming: 4 bases; junction bases outside the gene matches: 12. From germline, CDR1 is MGHDK and CDR2 SYGVNS. CDR3 length equals 17 residues. The CDR3 DNA is TGTGCCAGCAGTGATGAGGCCGGGACAGCCCCATACAATGAGCAGTTCTTC. Residues: CASSDEAGTAPYNEQFF.

V and J are TRBV6-1 and TRBJ2-5; D possibly corresponds to TRBD1 (6 bases). The closer fit of TRBJ2-7 to the DNA end suggests the J call may be wrong. There are 13 residues in the CDR3. Germline lookup yields CDR1 MNHNS and CDR2 SASEGT. In DNA, the CDR3 is TGTGCCAGCCATAAACAGGGCCGCTACGAGCAGTACTTC. The encoded protein is CASHKQGRYEQYF.

This rearrangement joins TRBV4-1 to TRBJ2-2, with D unresolved. The CDR3 runs 15 residues. CDR1 MGHRA and CDR2 YSYEKL come from the germline V gene. The germline V and J ends were trimmed by 3 bases and 1 base, with 9 bases remaining between them. The DNA of the CDR3 is TGCGCCAGCAGCCATGGATTCTTGAACACCGGGGAGCTGTTTTTT. Amino acid sequence: CASSHGFLNTGELFF.

The rearrangement joins TRBV7-9 to TRBJ2-7, with TRBD2 as a possible D gene (6 bases). CDR1 is SEHNR and CDR2 is FQNEAQ in the germline V gene (reference sequence). V lost 3 bases to trimming and J lost 3 bases, with 9 bases between them. The CDR3 has 13 residues. The CDR3 DNA reads TGTGCCAGCAGCTTGGGGACTTACTACGAGCAGTACTTC. Its protein is CASSLGTYYEQYF.

As to this clone: Additional DNA sequences in this sample encode the identical CDR3. CDR3 nucleotides: TGTGCCAGCTCACAGGGGGCTGGTAATCAGCCCCAGCATTTT. It specifies CASSQGAGNQPQHF. The chain is built from TRBV18 and TRBJ1-5; 7 nucleotides agree with TRBD1. Germline-derived CDR1 and CDR2 are KGHSH and LQKENI. This CDR3 spans 14 amino acids. V lost 4 bases to trimming and J lost 4 bases; unmatched junction nucleotides: 4.

The chain has TRBV28 and TRBJ2-3; 10 bases fit TRBD2. V was clipped by 8 bases and J by 6 bases; unmatched bases: 14. The CDR3 totals 16 residues. In germline, CDR1 is MDHEN, CDR2 SYDVKM. In nucleotides, the CDR3 is TGTGCCAGCTCCTGGCCTAGCGGGAGTGTGGGCGATACGCAGTATTTT. As protein: CASSWPSGSVGDTQYF. The whole variable domain, filled in from reference TRBV28 and TRBJ2-3, reads DVKVTQSSRYLVKRTGEKVFLECVQDMDHENMFWYRQDPGLGLRLIYFSYDVKMKEKGDIPEGYSVSREKKERFSLILESASTNQTSMYLCASSWPSGSVGDTQYFGPGTRLTVL.

The CDR3 here is CASSQEAVAVTNTGELFF. Here the CDR3 DNA reads TGCGCCAGCAGCCAAGAGGCGGTAGCGGTGACGAACACCGGGGAGCTGTTTTTT. V and J are TRBV4-1 and TRBJ2-2; maybe TRBD2 (6 bases). Germline assignment: CDR1 MGHRA and CDR2 YSYEKL. V lost 0 bases and J lost 0, with 14 bases in between. The CDR3 has 18 residues.

The rearrangement links TRBV28 to TRBJ1-2; perhaps TRBD1 as D (5 bases). V was pared by 5 bases and J by 1 base, with 8 bases between. This CDR3 comprises 13 residues. Germline values: CDR1 MDHEN, CDR2 SYDVKM. In DNA form, the CDR3 reads TGTGCCAGCAGTGGGGACCTTAACTATGGCTACACCTTC. Amino acids: CASSGDLNYGYTF.

V and J are TRBV6-1 and TRBJ2-4; a weak D match, TRBD1 (6 bases). V was shortened by 3 bases and J by 3 bases, with 15 bases between the two germline ends. The CDR3 sequence is 16 residues long. Per germline, CDR1 MNHNS and CDR2 SASEGT. The CDR3 reads CASSENTGTYKNIQYF. The CDR3 region has the DNA TGTGCCAGCAGTGAGAACACCGGGACATACAAAAACATTCAGTACTTC.

Concerning this clone itself: The sample holds other DNA sequences that translate to the same CDR3. The CDR3 region is CASSELPGMEYF. CDR3 nucleotides: TGTGCCAGCAGTGAACTTCCGGGGATGGAGTATTTT. The J gene is TRBJ2-3, the V gene TRBV2, with a weak D call TRBD2 (5 bases). Germline V CDR1 and CDR2: SNHLY, FYNNEI. The CDR3 consists of 12 residues. Trimming removed 2 bases from V and 13 bases from J, with 13 bases in between.

The V call is TRBV15, the J call TRBJ1-2; 9 nucleotides agree with TRBD1. Looked up from germline, CDR1 is LNHNV and CDR2 is YYDKDF (reference sequence). CDR3 length equals 16 residues. Unmatched junction bases numbered 7, after V lost 2 bases and J lost 3 bases. This CDR3 is CATSRRQGGGHYGYTF. In nucleotides, the CDR3 is TGTGCCACCAGCAGAAGACAGGGGGGAGGTCACTATGGCTACACCTTC.

The chain has TRBV11-2 and TRBJ1-1; 9 bases are a match to TRBD1. CDR3 length equals 15 residues. Germline loops: CDR1 SGHAT, CDR2 FQNNGV. The V gene end was trimmed by 4 bases and the J gene end by 4 bases; junction bases not matched to a gene: 7. CDR3 DNA: TGTGCCAGCAGCTGGAGGACAGGGGAGGGCACTGAAGCTTTCTTT. Translated, it gives CASSWRTGEGTEAFF.

V and J are TRBV7-8 and TRBJ2-7; D call uncertain. Germline V gene data show CDR1 as SGHVS and CDR2 as FQNEAQ. The CDR3 spans 12 residues. The germline V and J ends were trimmed by 0 bases and 2 bases, with 2 bases remaining between them. CDR3 sequence: CASSLAPYEQYF. CDR3 nucleotide sequence: TGTGCCAGCAGCTTAGCGCCCTACGAGCAGTACTTC.